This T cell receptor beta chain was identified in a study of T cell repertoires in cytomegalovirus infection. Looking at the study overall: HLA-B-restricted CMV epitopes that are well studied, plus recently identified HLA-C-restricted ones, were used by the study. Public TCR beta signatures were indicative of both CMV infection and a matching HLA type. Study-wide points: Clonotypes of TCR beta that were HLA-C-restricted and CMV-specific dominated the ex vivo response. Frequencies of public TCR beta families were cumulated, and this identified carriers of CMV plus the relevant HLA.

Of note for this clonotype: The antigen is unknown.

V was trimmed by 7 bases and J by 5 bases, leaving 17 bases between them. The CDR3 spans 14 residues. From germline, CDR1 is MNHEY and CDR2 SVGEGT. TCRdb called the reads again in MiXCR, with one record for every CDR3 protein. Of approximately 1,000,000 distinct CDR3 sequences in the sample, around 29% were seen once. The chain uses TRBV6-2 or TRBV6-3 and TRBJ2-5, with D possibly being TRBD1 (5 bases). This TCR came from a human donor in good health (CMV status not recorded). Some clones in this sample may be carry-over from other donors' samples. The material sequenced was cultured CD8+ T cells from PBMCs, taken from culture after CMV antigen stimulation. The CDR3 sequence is CASTPLDKRETQYF. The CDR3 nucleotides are TGTGCCAGCACCCCCCTGGACAAAAGGGAGACCCAGTACTTC.